This TCR beta chain stems from a study of blood T cell repertoires in COVID-19. Whole-study context: PBMCs, B-cell-depleted T cells, or T cells provided the cDNA or gDNA that made up the material.

Some clones are missing from TCRdb's copy, which holds only in-frame ones; the method was immunoSEQ multiplex PCR. This repertoire shows roughly 250,000 clones, about 87% found once; its top ten account for roughly 0.95%. Participant reports of clinical history set cohort assignment. V was shortened by 2 bases and J by 8 bases, with 8 bases between the two germline ends. Germline-derived CDR1 and CDR2 are SGDLS and YYNGEE. This CDR3 contains 13 residues. The sequence was collected from a man between 45 and 60 years old who had been exposed to COVID-19. The gene calls are TRBV9 and TRBJ1-6; no clear D. The sequenced sample was PBMCs or T cells enriched from blood (not recorded which). The CDR3 sequence: CASSVREYSPLHF. The CDR3 DNA reads TGTGCCAGCAGCGTCCGGGAGTATTCACCCCTCCACTTT.